The 13 T cell receptor beta chains below were found in one sample sequenced in a study of Ad26.COV2.S vaccination and SARS-CoV-2 variants. The treatment denotes: some 19 received Ad26.COV2.S at low or high dose, single or two shots; 5 received placebo; per-sample allocation not given. Vaccine and placebo recipients were sampled on day 63 after the first injection. The table came from immunoSEQ multiplex PCR; TCRdb's copy has only in-frame clones and leaves some out. Of about 350,000 clones in the sample, about 87% were seen once. The sequencing used peripheral blood, collected in a trial of Ad26.COV2.S vaccine versus placebo. These receptors were taken from a person between 18 and 60 years old who received the Ad26.COV2.S COVID-19 vaccine or a placebo.

Here the CDR3 reads CASSSGQGFHEQFF. CDR3 nucleotide sequence: TGTGCCAGCAGCTCGGGACAGGGTTTTCATGAGCAGTTCTTC. This chain connects TRBV7-8 to TRBJ2-1; the match to TRBD1 covers 9 bases. Germline V gene data show CDR1 as SGHVS and CDR2 as FQNEAQ. The CDR3 runs to 14 residues. V was clipped by 4 bases and J by 8 bases; unmatched bases: 6.

A remark on this clone: Germline is not matched at one junction end, which may reflect a read error. The V call is TRBV6-5, the J call TRBJ2-3; D uncertain. Germline V gene lookup returns CDR1 MNHEY and CDR2 SVGAGI. This CDR3 is built from 11 residues. The CDR3 loop is CASRRTDTQYF. DNA of the CDR3: TGTGCCAGCAGGAGAACAGATACACAGTATTTT.

This chain connects TRBV27 to TRBJ1-1; D is unresolved. CDR1 is MNHEY and CDR2 is SMNVEV in the germline V gene (reference sequence). The CDR3 spans 14 residues. V shed 4 bases and J shed 0 bases, with 9 bases lying between them. The CDR3 DNA reads TGTGCCAGCAGTTCGGGTCGCCTGAACACTGAAGCTTTCTTT. The encoded protein is CASSSGRLNTEAFF.

The chain uses TRBV7-8 and TRBJ2-7; unclear D gene. V lost 2 bases and J 0 bases, leaving 11 bases between the germline ends. This CDR3 spans 15 amino acids. The germline V gene has CDR1 SGHVS and CDR2 FQNEAQ. CDR3 sequence (DNA): TGTGCCAGCAGCTTAAAGAGGTTTAGCTCCTACGAGCAGTACTTC. Its protein product is CASSLKRFSSYEQYF.

The chain recombines TRBV30 with TRBJ2-1; D remains ambiguous. The V gene lost 4 bases and the J gene lost 4 bases, with 5 bases spanning the gap. The CDR3 runs 11 residues. CDR1 and CDR2 (germline): GTSNPN, SVGIG (reference sequence). In DNA, the CDR3 is TGTGCCTGGACTGGGTACAATGAGCAGTTCTTC. Its protein is CAWTGYNEQFF.

The chain recombines TRBV28 with TRBJ2-1; D may be TRBD1 (6 bases). CDR1 MDHEN and CDR2 SYDVKM come from the germline V gene. V was pared by 10 bases and J by 2 bases, with 12 bases between. The length of the CDR3 is 13 residues. In nucleotides, the CDR3 is TGTGCCATCCCAGGGGATGCCTACAATGAGCAGTTCTTC. Protein: CAIPGDAYNEQFF.

The rearrangement joins TRBV28 to TRBJ2-6; a weak D match, TRBD1 (5 bases). Germline CDR1 MDHEN, CDR2 SYDVKM. Trimming took 3 bases from V and 1 from J, leaving 10 bases between them. The CDR3 sequence is 16 residues long. This CDR3 reads CASSFAGLSGANVLTF. CDR3 in DNA: TGTGCCAGCAGTTTCGCAGGGCTTTCTGGGGCCAACGTCCTGACTTTC.

DNA of the CDR3: TGTGCCAGCAGTCCGATGCAGCGAGCCTCTGGAAACACCATATATTTT. It is translated as CASSPMQRASGNTIYF. The chain couples TRBV7-6 to TRBJ1-3; D call uncertain. This CDR3 spans 16 amino acids. V shed 6 bases and J shed 0 bases, with 15 bases lying between them. CDR1 SGHVS and CDR2 FNYEAQ come from the germline V gene.

As DNA, the CDR3 is TGTGCCATCAGAATGGGGGGTTCTGGGGACACTGAAGCTTTCTTT. As protein: CAIRMGGSGDTEAFF. The chain links TRBV10-3 to TRBJ1-1; a possible D gene is TRBD1 (5 bases). Germline V gene lookup returns CDR1 ENHRY and CDR2 SYGVKD. Between the trimmed V and J ends, which lost 6 bases and 3 bases, there was a span of 17 bases. CDR3 length: 15 residues.

The chain couples TRBV19 to TRBJ1-4, with 7 bases that match TRBD1. The CDR3 consists of 14 residues. Germline loops: CDR1 LNHDA, CDR2 SQIVND (reference sequence). The J segment lost 4 bases and the V segment lost 5 bases, leaving 4 bases of the junction unmatched. Written as DNA, the CDR3 is TGTGCCAGTAGTCGGACAGGTGGTAATGAAAAACTGTTTTTT. It codes for CASSRTGGNEKLFF.

This chain connects TRBV18 to TRBJ2-7; no definite D call. This CDR3 region has 11 residues. From germline, CDR1 is KGHSH and CDR2 LQKENI. With 6 bases removed from V and 5 bases from J, the gap between germline ends came to 8 bases. CDR3 loop: CASSIRDEQYF. DNA for the CDR3: TGTGCCAGCTCCATAAGGGACGAGCAGTACTTC.

This chain joins TRBV28 and TRBJ1-2; a possible D gene is TRBD1 (6 bases). The V gene's germline CDR1 is MDHEN and CDR2 SYDVKM. This CDR3 comprises 14 residues. The V end lost 2 bases, the J end lost 4 bases, and 11 bases lay between the germline ends. The CDR3 coding sequence is TGTGCCAGCAGTTTAAGTGACAGGACCTATGGCTACACCTTC. This gives the protein CASSLSDRTYGYTF.

The chain carries TRBV2 and TRBJ1-6, with 9 bases lining up with TRBD1. The V segment lost 7 bases and the J segment 0 bases; nucleotides outside the gene matches: 4. CDR1 is SNHLY and CDR2 is FYNNEI in the germline V gene. The CDR3 consists of 16 residues. CDR3 coding DNA: TGTGCCAGCATAGGACAGGGGAGCTCCTATAATTCACCCCTCCACTTT. Its protein product is CASIGQGSSYNSPLHF.